Presented here are 26 T cell receptor beta chains from one specimen sequenced in a study of blood T cell repertoires in COVID-19. The data were produced by immunoSEQ multiplex PCR, yet TCRdb's version contains in-frame clones alone and is incomplete. This table has roughly 250,000 clones, 86% appearing once. What was sequenced was PBMCs or T cells enriched from blood (not recorded which). These receptors originate from a woman in her fifties or sixties who had recovered from COVID-19.

This clone is a singleton in its sample. The J gene is TRBJ2-3, the V gene TRBV28, with 8 bases aligning to TRBD2. From germline, CDR1 is MDHEN and CDR2 SYDVKM. V lost 1 base to trimming and J lost 2 bases; unmatched junction nucleotides: 5. The CDR3 has 16 residues. This CDR3 is CASSLFIAGSTDTQYF. The CDR3 DNA is TGTGCCAGCAGTTTATTCATAGCGGGATCCACAGATACGCAGTATTTT.

The chain combines TRBV7-2 with TRBJ1-5; D is perhaps TRBD1 (5 bases). Germline CDR1 SGHTA, CDR2 FQGNSA. V lost 3 bases and J lost 6, with 9 bases in between. The CDR3 loop spans 13 amino acids. The CDR3 DNA sequence: TGTGCCAGCAGCTTTACAGGTAGTCAGCCCCAGCATTTT. It encodes CASSFTGSQPQHF.

The rearrangement links TRBV29-1 to TRBJ2-3; 8 positions match TRBD1. CDR3 length: 13 residues. V lost 8 bases and J lost 3; bases outside the gene matches: 7. CDR1 is SQVTM, CDR2 ANQGSEA, per germline. CDR3 protein: CSLRGQGTDTQYF. CDR3 DNA sequence: TGCAGCCTTCGAGGACAGGGAACAGATACGCAGTATTTT.

The gene calls are TRBV7-2 and TRBJ2-1; 13 positions match TRBD2. The junction had 6 bases not matched to a gene; V was cut back by 9 bases and J by 7 bases. This CDR3 contains 14 residues. The germline V gene encodes CDR1 SGHTA and CDR2 FQGNSA. Here the CDR3 reads CASRGTSGVNEQFF. CDR3 in DNA: TGTGCCAGTCGAGGGACTAGCGGGGTGAATGAGCAGTTCTTC. Full variable domain (outside the CDR3, taken from reference TRBV7-2 and TRBJ2-1): GAGVSQSPSNKVTEKGKDVELRCDPISGHTALYWYRQSLGQGLEFLIYFQGNSAPDKSGLPSDRFSAERTGGSVSTLTIQRTQQEDSAVYLCASRGTSGVNEQFFGPGTRLTVL.

The chain links TRBV7-2 to TRBJ2-1; weak D call: TRBD2 (6 bases). Trimming stripped 6 bases from V and 7 bases from J, with 19 bases between. Germline CDR1 is SGHTA and CDR2 is FQGNSA. This CDR3 has 15 residues. CDR3 DNA sequence: TGTGCCAGCAGGTGGTCGGGGGTTCGGGTGAATGAGCAGTTCTTC. It codes for CASRWSGVRVNEQFF.

The J gene is TRBJ1-1, the V gene TRBV19; the match to TRBD1 covers 7 bases. In germline, CDR1 is LNHDA, CDR2 SQIVND (reference sequence). The CDR3 is 15 residues long. V shed 5 bases, J shed 0 bases, and the junction held 6 bases outside the gene matches. CDR3 in DNA: TGTGCCAGTAGTGACCGGGACAGACTGAACACTGAAGCTTTCTTT. This translates into CASSDRDRLNTEAFF.

The J gene is TRBJ2-7, the V gene TRBV27, with TRBD2 matching 8 bases. Trimming removed 5 bases from V and 2 bases from J; junction bases left unmatched: 8. The CDR3 length is 15 residues. The germline V gene has CDR1 MNHEY and CDR2 SMNVEV (reference sequence). The CDR3 loop is CASSPRVAGPYEQYF. The CDR3 nucleotides read TGTGCCAGCAGTCCCCGGGTAGCGGGACCCTACGAGCAGTACTTC.

The genes are TRBV27 and TRBJ2-1; tentatively, D is TRBD1 (5 bases). This CDR3 is 14 amino acids long. V shed 0 bases and J shed 4 bases, with 7 bases lying between them. The germline gives CDR1 MNHEY, CDR2 SMNVEV (reference sequence). In DNA, the CDR3 is TGTGCCAGCAGTTTATCGCCAGGGTACAATGAGCAGTTCTTC. This encodes CASSLSPGYNEQFF.

The chain carries TRBV7-2 and TRBJ2-5; 8 nucleotides align to TRBD2. The CDR3 covers 15 residues. V dropped 5 bases and J dropped 5; count of bases not matched to a gene: 10. The germline gives CDR1 SGHTA, CDR2 FQGNSA. The CDR3 protein is CASSVGGGGRETQYF. CDR3 sequence (DNA): TGTGCCAGCAGCGTAGGAGGCGGGGGGAGGGAGACCCAGTACTTC.

The genes are TRBV6-2 or TRBV6-3 and TRBJ1-5; D unresolved. V dropped 2 bases and J dropped 3 bases, with 8 bases sitting between them. This CDR3 is 14 amino acids long. In germline, CDR1 is MNHEY, CDR2 SVGEGT. The CDR3 here is CASSYLPPNQPQHF. CDR3 sequence (DNA): TGTGCCAGCAGTTACCTCCCCCCCAATCAGCCCCAGCATTTT.

This chain uses TRBV19 with TRBJ2-1, with TRBD1 matching 10 bases. This CDR3 has 15 amino acids. Germline V lookup: CDR1 LNHDA, CDR2 SQIVND (reference sequence). Unmatched junction bases numbered 9, after V lost 5 bases and J lost 8 bases. The CDR3 is CASSLDRGLWDEQFF. The CDR3 DNA reads as TGTGCCAGTAGTCTCGACAGGGGGCTATGGGATGAGCAGTTCTTC.

The genes are TRBV1 and TRBJ2-7; TRBD2 was called by the table and not checked on the DNA. TRBV1 corresponds to a pseudogene. The CDR3 extends over 15 amino acids. The CDR3 DNA is TGCACCAGGACCCTAGGAAGGACTACGGTCTACGAGCAGTACTTC. It encodes CTRTLGRTTVYEQYF.

This clone is a singleton in its sample. The rearrangement links TRBV9 to TRBJ1-3; a possible D gene is TRBD1 (6 bases). V was pared by 3 bases and J by 2 bases, with 15 bases between. In germline, CDR1 is SGDLS, CDR2 YYNGEE. The CDR3 consists of 16 residues. CDR3 bases: TGTGCCAGCAGCGCCCAGACAGGACGGACTGGAAACACCATATATTTT. It codes for CASSAQTGRTGNTIYF.

The CDR3 DNA reads TGTGCCAGCAGCTTACAGGGTGGAAACACCATATATTTT. Translating it yields CASSLQGGNTIYF. The J gene is TRBJ1-3, the V gene TRBV7-6; D is possibly TRBD1 (5 bases). V was clipped by 2 bases and J by 3 bases, with 5 bases between them. CDR3 length: 13 amino acids. Per the germline V gene, CDR1 is SGHVS and CDR2 is FNYEAQ.

The chain couples TRBV27 to TRBJ2-3; 7 bases fit TRBD1. The CDR3 runs to 15 residues. Germline V gene data show CDR1 as MNHEY and CDR2 as SMNVEV (reference sequence). Trimming took 4 bases from V and 1 from J; bases not matched to a gene: 5. DNA of the CDR3: TGTGCCAGCAGTTCACCACAGGGGCGCACAGATACGCAGTATTTT. Residues: CASSSPQGRTDTQYF.

This clone occurred once. The CDR3 coding sequence is TGTGCCACAGATGGAACAGGAACAACCTACGAGCAGTACTTC. Translation: CATDGTGTTYEQYF. The chain uses TRBV28 and TRBJ2-7, with D perhaps TRBD1 (5 bases). CDR3 length: 14 amino acids. The ends were cut back, 10 bases at V and 2 bases at J, with 18 bases in the middle. In germline, CDR1 is MDHEN, CDR2 SYDVKM.

The rearrangement joins TRBV7-2 to TRBJ1-4; 8 bases agree with TRBD1. Per germline, CDR1 SGHTA and CDR2 FQGNSA. With V trimmed by 1 base and J by 8 bases, 6 bases remained unmatched. The CDR3 spans 15 residues. CDR3 sequence (DNA): TGTGCCAGCAGCTTAGGGGGACAGGCGGTCGAAAAACTGTTTTTT. Translation gives CASSLGGQAVEKLFF.

V gene TRBV2 combines with J gene TRBJ2-7, with D tentatively TRBD1 (6 bases). With 6 bases removed from V and 2 bases from J, the gap between germline ends came to 8 bases. The CDR3 is made up of 12 amino acids. Looked up from germline, CDR1 is SNHLY and CDR2 is FYNNEI. CDR3 sequence reads: CASRKGAYEQYF. CDR3 nucleotides: TGTGCCAGCAGAAAGGGGGCCTACGAGCAGTACTTC.

This sequence joins TRBV27 and TRBJ2-6; 8 nucleotides line up with TRBD1. Germline V gives CDR1 MNHEY, CDR2 SMNVEV (reference sequence). The CDR3 extends over 19 amino acids. V lost 8 bases and J lost 2; bases outside the gene matches: 17. CDR3 residues: CASFPGTGFRAAGANVLTF. The CDR3, as DNA: TGTGCCAGCTTTCCGGGGACAGGTTTTCGGGCGGCTGGGGCCAACGTCCTGACTTTC. The whole variable domain, remainder taken from reference TRBV27 and TRBJ2-6, is EAQVTQNPRYLITVTGKKLTVTCSQNMNHEYMSWYRQDPGLGLRQIYYSMNVEVTDKGDVPEGYKVSRKEKRNFPLILESPSPNQTSLYFCASFPGTGFRAAGANVLTFGAGSRLTVL.

The chain employs TRBV19 and TRBJ1-1; D unresolved. V shed 7 bases and J shed 3 bases, with 9 bases lying between them. The CDR3 length is 12 residues. The germline V gene has CDR1 LNHDA and CDR2 SQIVND (reference sequence). As DNA, the CDR3 is TGTGCCAGTAAGCTAGGAGACACTGAAGCTTTCTTT. Protein: CASKLGDTEAFF. The variable domain in full, completed from reference TRBV19 and TRBJ1-1, reads DGGITQSPKYLFRKEGQNVTLSCEQNLNHDAMYWYRQDPGQGLRLIYYSQIVNDFQKGDIAEGYSVSREKKESFPLTVTSAQKNPTAFYLCASKLGDTEAFFGQGTRLTVV.

The chain has TRBV28 and TRBJ1-2; the D gene is possibly TRBD1 (5 bases). Trimming removed 8 bases from V and 3 bases from J, with 16 bases in between. The CDR3 covers 14 residues. The V gene's germline CDR1 is MDHEN and CDR2 SYDVKM. The CDR3 coding sequence is TGTGCCAGCGGTCCTGGCGGGGGTGACTATGGCTACACCTTC. Translation: CASGPGGGDYGYTF.

This chain uses TRBV5-1 with TRBJ2-1; TRBD2 agrees at 9 bases. J gave up 2 bases and V 4 bases, and 10 bases lay outside the gene matches. Germline V lookup: CDR1 SGHRS, CDR2 YFSETQ. The CDR3 totals 17 residues. The CDR3 is CASSHGRSSGAYNEQFF. The CDR3 coding sequence is TGCGCCAGCAGCCATGGTAGGTCTAGCGGGGCCTACAATGAGCAGTTCTTC.

This chain connects TRBV4-1 to TRBJ2-7; 8 nucleotides line up with TRBD2. V lost 4 bases to trimming and J lost 1 base; unmatched junction nucleotides: 12. The CDR3 covers 17 residues. Germline V gene data show CDR1 as MGHRA and CDR2 as YSYEKL. CDR3 residues: CASSPRIAGSPSYEQYF. DNA for the CDR3: TGCGCCAGCAGCCCCAGGATAGCGGGGTCACCTTCCTACGAGCAGTACTTC.

This sequence joins TRBV7-3 and TRBJ1-1; D might be TRBD1 (5 bases). Germline V gene data show CDR1 as SGHTA and CDR2 as FQGTGA. V was pared by 5 bases and J by 7 bases, with 14 bases between. This CDR3 is built from 13 residues. The CDR3 sequence: CASSTTVYGEAFF. For the CDR3, the DNA is TGTGCCAGCAGCACGACAGTTTACGGTGAAGCTTTCTTT.

The chain couples TRBV27 to TRBJ2-3; 7 positions agree with TRBD2. Germline CDR1 MNHEY, CDR2 SMNVEV (reference sequence). V trimming: 3 bases; J trimming: 12 bases; junction bases outside the gene matches: 9. This CDR3 is built from 13 residues. DNA of the CDR3: TGTGCCAGCAGTTTCACGCCCGGGGGGTTTCAGTATTTT. It translates to CASSFTPGGFQYF.

This clone was detected a few times. The V gene is TRBV28, the J gene TRBJ1-3; a weak D match, TRBD1 (6 bases). CDR3 size: 19 residues. Germline values: CDR1 MDHEN, CDR2 SYDVKM. Trimming pared 1 base from V and 0 bases from J, leaving 19 bases between. The CDR3 here is CASSLLGTGSLTSGNTIYF. CDR3 DNA: TGTGCCAGCAGTTTATTGGGCACAGGGAGCCTAACCTCTGGAAACACCATATATTTT.